This T cell receptor beta chain originates from a study of regulatory T cells in long-lasting Graves disease. Study-level background: Patients with new Graves' disease had used antithyroid drugs below 3 months.

As to time point: newly diagnosed GD, antithyroid drugs for less than 3 months. Construction of the TCR library relied on RNA isolated from PBMCs. Arm-PCR with iRepertoire HTBI primers amplified the CDR3 regions for these TCR beta libraries. From the multiplex PCR reads, TCRdb called clonotypes with MiXCR, one entry per CDR3 protein. The sample lists some 500,000 distinct CDR3 sequences; approximately 12% were seen once. This clonotype was recorded at least ten times. In germline, CDR1 is MNHNS, CDR2 SASEGT. Trimming pared 5 bases from V and 6 bases from J, leaving 17 bases between. The CDR3 extends over 14 amino acids. These data also featured in a second study, about T cells in Graves' hyperthyroidism and ophthalmopathy. This second study notes: Not enrolled were patients with uncontrolled infection, other autoimmune disease, pregnancy or lactation.

Specimen: peripheral blood mononuclear cells (PBMCs), collected at new diagnosis, from a patient treated with antithyroid drugs. This chain links TRBV6-1 with TRBJ2-7; D is tentatively TRBD1 or TRBD2 (5 bases each). The TCR originated in a man aged 25 to 40 with Graves disease. DNA of the CDR3: TGTGCCAGCAGTCGGGACGGAACTTACGGCGAGCAGTACTTC. Translation gives CASSRDGTYGEQYF.